Below are 6 T cell receptor beta chains sequenced from a single sample in a study of shared clonotypes between healthy human individuals. Positively selected for CCR7, the CD45RO-negative cells used as naive CD8 cells excluded terminally differentiated effector memory CD45RA+ cells. Clones were sequenced by immunoSEQ multiplex PCR, and TCRdb holds only the in-frame ones, with some missing. Of approximately 600,000 clones detected, approximately 95% appear once; the ten largest clones hold about 0.11%. Sequencing was performed on naive CD8+ T cells sorted from blood. These receptors all stem from a woman aged 25 to 45 in good health.

The chain carries TRBV27 and TRBJ2-5, with D perhaps matching TRBD2 (6 bases). The tail of the sequence fits TRBJ2-7 better, so the J call may be wrong. The CDR3 loop spans 14 amino acids. Germline CDR1 MNHEY, CDR2 SMNVEV (reference sequence). The CDR3 region has the DNA TGTGCCAGCAGTTTACTGGGTGGGAGGTACGAGCAGTACTTC. Its protein product is CASSLLGGRYEQYF.

This chain connects TRBV19 to TRBJ2-1; the D is unclear. V was cut by 0 bases and J by 8 bases, with 5 bases left in between. CDR3 length equals 12 residues. Per the germline V gene, CDR1 is LNHDA and CDR2 is SQIVND (reference sequence). The CDR3 loop reads CASSIDLDEQFF. CDR3 bases: TGTGCCAGTAGTATAGATCTTGATGAGCAGTTCTTC.

The V gene is TRBV7-2, the J gene TRBJ1-5; 7 positions match TRBD1. The germline V gene encodes CDR1 SGHTA and CDR2 FQGNSA. CDR3 size: 14 residues. The trim removed 5 bases at V and 7 bases at J, leaving 8 bases unmatched. CDR3: CASSLNRGGQPQHF. CDR3 bases: TGTGCCAGCAGCCTAAACAGGGGCGGGCAGCCCCAGCATTTT.

The chain uses TRBV7-8 and TRBJ2-7, with a tentative D call TRBD1 (7 bases). Deletions cut 4 bases from V and 7 bases from J, with 17 bases between. Germline CDR1 and CDR2: SGHVS and FQNEAQ. The CDR3 length is 14 residues. For the CDR3, the DNA is TGTGCCAGCAGCTCGAGCCACAGGGGAGGTGAGCAGTACTTC. It yields the protein CASSSSHRGGEQYF.

The J gene is TRBJ2-3, the V gene TRBV7-9; 7 bases align to TRBD1. J was trimmed by 2 bases and V by 4 bases; bases with no gene match: 3. This CDR3 spans 14 amino acids. Germline V gives CDR1 SEHNR, CDR2 FQNEAQ (reference sequence). As DNA, the CDR3 is TGTGCCAGCAGCTGGGACAGCAACACAGATACGCAGTATTTT. Translated, it gives CASSWDSNTDTQYF.

As concerns this clone: At the DNA level, this CDR3 is encoded by other sequences in the same sample as well. This chain uses TRBV2 with TRBJ2-7; D remains unclear. The germline V gene has CDR1 SNHLY and CDR2 FYNNEI. Deletions cut 3 bases from V and 7 bases from J, with 4 bases between. CDR3 length equals 10 residues. The CDR3 here is CASSDGEQYF. The CDR3 nucleotides are TGTGCCAGCAGTGATGGTGAGCAGTACTTC.